This TCR beta chain was sequenced during a study of cytotoxic CD8 clonotypes in ibrutinib-treated CLL. Study in general: Recorded responses included around 25 partial and 2 complete; following median about 68 months, roughly 15 stayed remitted and about 12 progressed.

Study results and caveats: Against age-matched healthy donors, baseline clonality ran higher and tracked circulating CD8+ T-cell counts. Sustained-remission and progressing patients diverged in sampling times.

Assay used: immunoSEQ multiplex PCR; TCRdb lists only in-frame clones, some missing. The table records 150,000 to 200,000 clones, over 60% of them present only once. Per the germline V gene, CDR1 is SEHNR and CDR2 is FQNEAQ (reference sequence). CDR3 length: 14 amino acids. V gave up 6 bases and J gave up 3 bases, with 14 bases separating them. Points on this clone: Its antigen is still unknown.

The chain uses TRBV7-9 and TRBJ1-2; D may be TRBD1 (6 bases). This receptor was obtained from a human donor with chronic lymphocytic leukemia. Here the sequenced sample was PBMCs, taken after 24 months of ibrutinib treatment. CDR3 amino acids: CASSPPGADYGYTF. The CDR3 DNA is TGTGCCAGCAGTCCTCCAGGGGCGGACTATGGCTACACCTTC.